Listed here are 12 T cell receptor beta chains from one sample, sequenced in a study of blood T cell repertoires in COVID-19. Measured with immunoSEQ multiplex PCR; TCRdb has only the in-frame clones, and not every one. Of hundreds of thousands of clones listed, 82% are singletons. Sequences were obtained from PBMCs or T cells enriched from blood (not recorded which). Receptors originate from a woman aged 55 to 70 who had recovered from COVID-19.

The rearrangement joins TRBV7-9 to TRBJ1-2, with D uncertain. In germline, CDR1 is SEHNR, CDR2 FQNEAQ (reference sequence). Trimming removed 4 bases at V and 3 bases at J, with 12 bases between. This CDR3 spans 14 amino acids. CDR3 loop: CASSSSAGYYGYTF. CDR3 DNA sequence: TGTGCCAGCAGCTCCTCAGCGGGGTACTATGGCTACACCTTC.

The chain carries TRBV3-1 (or the pseudogene TRBV3-2) and TRBJ1-2, with unresolved D. In germline, CDR1 is LGHDT, CDR2 YNNKEL (reference sequence). The CDR3 has 14 amino acids. Trimming cost V 0 bases and J 5 bases, with 10 bases left between them. Here the CDR3 reads CASSQDFGEYGYTF. DNA for the CDR3: TGTGCCAGCAGCCAAGACTTCGGGGAATATGGCTACACCTTC.

This chain joins TRBV6-5 and TRBJ1-4, with 8 bases aligning to TRBD1. The CDR3 sequence is 15 residues long. Germline CDR1 and CDR2: MNHEY and SVGAGI. Germline trimming cut 6 bases from V and 8 bases from J; bases unmatched to any gene: 11. In nucleotides, the CDR3 is TGTGCCAGCAGACCCGGGACGGACAGGGTGGAAAAACTGTTTTTT. Its translation is CASRPGTDRVEKLFF.

The chain couples TRBV7-2 to TRBJ1-2; D is possibly TRBD1 (5 bases). This CDR3 is 16 amino acids long. The germline CDR1 and CDR2 sequences are SGHTA and FQGNSA. V lost 1 base and J lost 0, with 12 bases in between. The CDR3 loop is CASSLDPGTANYGYTF. The CDR3 DNA reads TGTGCCAGCAGCTTAGACCCCGGGACTGCTAACTATGGCTACACCTTC.

The gene calls are TRBV7-9 and TRBJ1-3; D remains ambiguous. The CDR3 covers 12 residues. The germline V gene encodes CDR1 SEHNR and CDR2 FQNEAQ (reference sequence). Trimming stripped 4 bases from V and 8 bases from J, with 9 bases between. CDR3 nucleotide sequence: TGTGCCAGCAGCTCGTCCCGGGACACCATATATTTT. As protein: CASSSSRDTIYF.

This rearrangement joins TRBV4-2 to TRBJ2-7, with 10 bases aligning to TRBD2. Losses at the gene ends were 1 base for V and 5 bases for J; bases not matched to a gene: 11. CDR3 length equals 17 residues. Germline CDR1 is LGHNA and CDR2 is YNFKEQ. Written as DNA, the CDR3 is TGTGCCAGCAGCCAAGGGGCGCTAGCGGGAGCTAGAGACGAGCAGTACTTC. Its protein is CASSQGALAGARDEQYF.

The CDR3 coding sequence is TGTGCCAGTAGTATAAATTGGGACAACTTGTATTCACCCCTCCACTTT. Translation gives CASSINWDNLYSPLHF. V usage is TRBV19 and J usage is TRBJ1-6; D may be TRBD1 (6 bases). Germline V lookup: CDR1 LNHDA, CDR2 SQIVND (reference sequence). The CDR3 sequence is 16 residues long. The germline V and J ends were trimmed by 2 bases and 8 bases, with 16 bases remaining between them.

The rearrangement links TRBV18 to TRBJ2-1; weak D call: TRBD2 (6 bases). V was shortened by 3 bases and J by 9 bases, with 15 bases between the two germline ends. Germline V gives CDR1 KGHSH, CDR2 LQKENI. CDR3 length equals 14 residues. The CDR3 reads CASSPRWGEGEQFF. The CDR3 coding sequence is TGTGCCAGCTCACCGAGATGGGGGGAAGGTGAGCAGTTCTTC.

The chain is built from TRBV7-2 and TRBJ2-1; 7 bases are shared with TRBD1. This CDR3 is built from 14 residues. The trim removed 4 bases at V and 4 bases at J, leaving 4 bases unmatched. From germline, CDR1 is SGHTA and CDR2 FQGNSA. For the CDR3, the DNA is TGTGCCAGCAGCTCTAGACAGGGTTACAATGAGCAGTTCTTC. Encoded protein: CASSSRQGYNEQFF.

The V call is TRBV5-1, the J call TRBJ1-6, with D possibly TRBD1 on 6 matching bases. The CDR3 covers 15 residues. Germline CDR1 is SGHRS and CDR2 is YFSETQ. V lost 1 base and J 5 bases, leaving 10 bases between the germline ends. CDR3 protein: CASSLRTVDNSPLHF. Written as DNA, the CDR3 is TGCGCCAGCAGCTTGAGGACAGTGGATAATTCACCCCTCCACTTT.

This clone was found once. This chain uses TRBV7-2 with TRBJ2-3, with D tentatively TRBD1 (6 bases). Trimming shortened V by 6 bases and J by 6 bases, and 19 bases separated the two germline ends. CDR1 and CDR2 from the germline V gene are SGHTA and FQGNSA. CDR3 length equals 15 residues. The CDR3 is CASSSDKGVYDTQYF. The CDR3 nucleotides read TGTGCCAGCAGTTCCGACAAGGGGGTTTACGATACGCAGTATTTT.

The rearrangement links TRBV11-2 to TRBJ2-5; 10 bases line up with TRBD2. This CDR3 is 16 amino acids long. Looked up from germline, CDR1 is SGHAT and CDR2 is FQNNGV. Losses at the gene ends were 1 base for V and 2 bases for J; bases not matched to a gene: 4. The DNA for the CDR3 is TGTGCCAGCAGCTTAGGGGATAGCGGGAGGCAAGAGACCCAGTACTTC. Translated, it gives CASSLGDSGRQETQYF.